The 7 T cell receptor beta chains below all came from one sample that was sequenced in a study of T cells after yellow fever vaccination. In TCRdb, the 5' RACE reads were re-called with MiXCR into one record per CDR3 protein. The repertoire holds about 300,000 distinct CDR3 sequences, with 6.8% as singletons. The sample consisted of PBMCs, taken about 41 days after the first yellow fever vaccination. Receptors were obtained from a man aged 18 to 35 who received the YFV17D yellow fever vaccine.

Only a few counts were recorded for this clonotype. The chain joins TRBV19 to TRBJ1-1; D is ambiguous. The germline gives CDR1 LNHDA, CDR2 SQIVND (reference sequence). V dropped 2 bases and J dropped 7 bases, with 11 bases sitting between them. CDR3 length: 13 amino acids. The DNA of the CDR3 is TGTGCCAGTAGTATAACCGACAATTTTGAAGCTTTCTTT. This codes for CASSITDNFEAFF.

The CDR3 region has the DNA TGTGCCAGCAGCTTACCCAGCGGGGGGGCCGTTAGCTGGTATTTT. This codes for CASSLPSGGAVSWYF. This sequence joins TRBV7-2 and TRBJ2-3; 10 bases line up with TRBD2. CDR1 is SGHTA and CDR2 is FQGNSA in the germline V gene. J gave up 14 bases and V 2 bases, and 13 bases lay outside the gene matches. CDR3 length: 15 residues.

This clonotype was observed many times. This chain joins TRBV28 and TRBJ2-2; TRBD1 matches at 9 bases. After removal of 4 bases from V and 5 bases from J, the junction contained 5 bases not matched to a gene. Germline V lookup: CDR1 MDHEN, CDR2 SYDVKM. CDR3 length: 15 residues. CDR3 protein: CASSSGTGRTGELFF. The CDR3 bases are TGTGCCAGCAGTTCAGGGACAGGGAGGACCGGGGAGCTGTTTTTT.

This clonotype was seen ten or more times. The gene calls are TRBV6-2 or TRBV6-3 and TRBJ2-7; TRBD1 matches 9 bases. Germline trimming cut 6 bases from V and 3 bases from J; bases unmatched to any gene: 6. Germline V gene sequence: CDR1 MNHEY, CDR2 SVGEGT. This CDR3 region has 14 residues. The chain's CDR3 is CASRWTGASYEQYF. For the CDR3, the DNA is TGTGCCAGCAGATGGACAGGGGCCAGCTACGAGCAGTACTTC.

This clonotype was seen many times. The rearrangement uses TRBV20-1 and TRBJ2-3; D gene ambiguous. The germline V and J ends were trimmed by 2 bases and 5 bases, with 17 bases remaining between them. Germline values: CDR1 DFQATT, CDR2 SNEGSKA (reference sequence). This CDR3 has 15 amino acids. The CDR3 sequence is CSARSPARHLDTQYF. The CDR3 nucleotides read TGCAGTGCTAGAAGTCCAGCTAGACATCTAGATACGCAGTATTTT.

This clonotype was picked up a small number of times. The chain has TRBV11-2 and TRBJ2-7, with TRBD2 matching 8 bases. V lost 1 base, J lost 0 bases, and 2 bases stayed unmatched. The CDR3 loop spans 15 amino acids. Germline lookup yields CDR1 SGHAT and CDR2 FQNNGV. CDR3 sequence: CASSLAGGSSYEQYF. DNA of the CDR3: TGTGCCAGCAGCTTAGCGGGAGGGAGCTCCTACGAGCAGTACTTC.

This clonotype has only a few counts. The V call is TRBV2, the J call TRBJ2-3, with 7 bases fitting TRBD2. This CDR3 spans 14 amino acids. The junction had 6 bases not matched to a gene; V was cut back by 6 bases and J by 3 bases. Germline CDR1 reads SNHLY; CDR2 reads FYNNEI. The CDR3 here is CASRRLASTDTQYF. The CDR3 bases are TGTGCCAGCAGAAGACTAGCAAGTACAGATACGCAGTATTTT.